Frequency places the clone carrying this TCR beta chain as medium-sized. Its cognate antigen is unknown. The data originate from a study of T cell clusters in autoimmune cytopenias. In the study overall: TRB sequencing had a median around 52,000 reads and about 2,400 distinct clonotypes per sample. Points from the study as a whole: The cluster-lack signature was not seen for secondary cytopenia versus chronic lymphocytic leukemia. Primary autoimmune cytopenia patients seemingly lacked the physiological T cell clusters found in healthy donors. Compared with active autoimmune hepatitis patients, healthy donors showed almost three-fold more exclusive TRB clusters.

TRB rearrangements were amplified by touch-down multiplex PCR with mixed TRB-A/B primers. From the multiplex PCR reads, TCRdb lists one entry per CDR3 protein and no DNA. With about 9,500 distinct CDR3 sequences in the sample, the ten largest clones hold about a tenth. Germline V gene data show CDR1 as MNHEY and CDR2 as SMNVEV (reference sequence). The CDR3 covers 15 residues. TRB amplification used approximately 250 ng of peripheral blood genomic DNA. The chain joins TRBV27 to TRBJ2-1; the TCRdb call, TRBD2, lacks DNA for checking. This receptor was taken from a human donor with an autoimmune cytopenia or autoimmune hepatitis (not recorded which). The material sequenced was peripheral blood. The CDR3 sequence: CASRGIAGQYNEQFF.